This T cell receptor (beta chain) was sequenced during a study of graft-versus-host responses after intestinal transplantation. General observations from the study: Graft-donor T cell macrochimerism in patients accompanied high graft-versus-host to host-versus-graft clonal ratios in allografts.

As to this clone: Its antigen is still unknown.

From germline, CDR1 is SGHDT and CDR2 YYEEEE. The V gene lost 0 bases and the J gene lost 2 bases, with 13 bases spanning the gap. CDR3 length: 16 amino acids. Produced via immunoSEQ multiplex PCR; TCRdb's table is partial and in-frame only. This sample has tens of thousands of clones, with 85% to 95% found just once. The chain combines TRBV5-6 with TRBJ2-3; D gene unclear. The clonotype comes from a human donor who received an intestinal transplant. The sequenced sample was unstimulated CD8+ T cells sorted from spleen or lymph node cells, obtained before intestinal transplant. The CDR3 DNA is TGTGCCAGCAGCTTGGCCGCAACCCTTTACACAGATACGCAGTATTTT. Translated, it gives CASSLAATLYTDTQYF.